The 9 T cell receptor beta chains in this list originate from one sample, sequenced in a study of CD8+CD57+ T cells in acquired aplastic anemia. The TCR beta profiling, which covered VDJ combination and CDR3 sequence, was carried out using genomic DNA as the template. TCRdb itself ran the reads through MiXCR, one entry per CDR3 protein. The data hold some 150,000 distinct CDR3 sequences, with 45% to 55% observed a single time. It was patients with CD8+CD57+ cell expansion by flow cytometry who were chosen for sequencing. The sequenced sample consisted of sorted CD4+, CD8+, or CD8+CD57+ T cells (not recorded which) from PBMCs. These receptor sequences come from a human donor with aplastic anemia.

This clonotype occurred once. The gene calls are TRBV12-3 or TRBV12-4 and TRBJ2-7; 7 bases fit TRBD2. V was clipped by 3 bases and J by 6 bases; unmatched bases: 8. CDR3 length: 14 amino acids. CDR3 DNA: TGTGCCAGCAGTTTTGGCGGGAGAGTCCCCGAGCAGTACTTC. It encodes CASSFGGRVPEQYF.

This chain connects TRBV7-9 to TRBJ2-7; 9 nucleotides match TRBD2. Per germline, CDR1 SEHNR and CDR2 FQNEAQ (reference sequence). The CDR3 is 15 amino acids. The V segment lost 4 bases and the J segment 5 bases; nucleotides outside the gene matches: 9. CDR3 nucleotides: TGTGCCAGCAGCTCAGGGACTAGCTCCCACAACGAGCAGTACTTC. Translating it yields CASSSGTSSHNEQYF. The whole variable domain, filled in from reference TRBV7-9 and TRBJ2-7, reads DTGVSQNPRHKITKRGQNVTFRCDPISEHNRLYWYRQTLGQGPEFLTYFQNEAQLEKSRLLSDRFSAERPKGSFSTLEIQRTEQGDSAMYLCASSSGTSSHNEQYFGPGTRLTVT.

The chain couples TRBV10-1 to TRBJ2-5; TRBD1 matches 7 bases. After removal of 6 bases from V and 6 bases from J, the junction contained 19 bases not matched to a gene. Germline V lookup: CDR1 WNHNN, CDR2 SYGVQD (reference sequence). This CDR3 contains 17 residues. CDR3: CASRPRPDRAIIQTQYF. DNA of the CDR3: TGCGCCAGCAGACCCCGCCCCGACAGGGCCATAATTCAGACCCAGTACTTC.

This clonotype was seen at least ten times. The genes are TRBV19 and TRBJ2-2; D not certain. V gave up 7 bases and J gave up 0 bases, with 15 bases separating them. The CDR3 is 16 amino acids. Germline V gene data show CDR1 as LNHDA and CDR2 as SQIVND (reference sequence). The CDR3 DNA follows: TGTGCCAGTAAAAAACCCAGCCCTTCGAACACCGGGGAGCTGTTTTTT. This codes for CASKKPSPSNTGELFF.

Of note for this clonotype: A much larger clone sits a single nucleotide away, making a read error possible. No conserved phenylalanine or tryptophan ends this CDR3, so it is likely a read error. The chain links TRBV5-1 to TRBJ1-1, with 11 bases that match TRBD1. With 4 bases clipped from V and 4 bases from J, the junction kept 6 bases outside the gene matches. Germline V gene lookup returns CDR1 SGHRS and CDR2 YFSETQ. CDR3 length equals 15 residues. As DNA, the CDR3 is TGCGCCAGCAGCCCGGGACAGGGGGTTGGCACTGAAGCTTTCCTT. It is translated as CASSPGQGVGTEAFL.

This clonotype was seen repeatedly, ten times or more. The chain joins TRBV11-2 to TRBJ2-5, with 7 bases matching TRBD2. This CDR3 has 14 amino acids. J gave up 2 bases and V 3 bases, and 3 bases lay outside the gene matches. Per germline, CDR1 SGHAT and CDR2 FQNNGV. The CDR3 DNA reads as TGTGCCAGCAGCTTCCAACTAGCGCAAGAGACCCAGTACTTC. As protein: CASSFQLAQETQYF.

The chain is built from TRBV9 and TRBJ2-5; TRBD2 agrees at 9 bases. The CDR3 consists of 14 residues. Germline trimming cut 3 bases from V and 5 bases from J; bases unmatched to any gene: 5. The germline V gene encodes CDR1 SGDLS and CDR2 YYNGEE. For the CDR3, the DNA is TGTGCCAGCAGCGGGCGGGAGGGCGGTGAGACCCAGTACTTC. The encoded protein is CASSGREGGETQYF.

This clonotype was observed a handful of times. The V and J genes are TRBV9 and TRBJ2-7; 7 positions match TRBD1. Looked up from germline, CDR1 is SGDLS and CDR2 is YYNGEE. Trimming removed 3 bases from V and 3 bases from J; junction bases left unmatched: 3. The CDR3 is 13 residues long. CDR3 in DNA: TGTGCCAGCAGCGGGACAGGCCTCTACGAGCAGTACTTC. Its protein is CASSGTGLYEQYF. Together with reference TRBV9 and TRBJ2-7, the CDR3 gives the full variable domain: DSGVTQTPKHLITATGQRVTLRCSPRSGDLSVYWYQQSLDQGLQFLIQYYNGEERAKGNILERFSAQQFPDLHSELNLSSLELGDSALYFCASSGTGLYEQYFGPGTRLTVT.

At least ten counts were recorded for this clonotype. The chain carries TRBV5-1 and TRBJ1-1, with 8 bases matching TRBD1. The V gene end was trimmed by 6 bases and the J gene end by 1 base; junction bases not matched to a gene: 8. Germline loops: CDR1 SGHRS, CDR2 YFSETQ. The CDR3 contains 15 residues. The CDR3 sequence is CASTSGGTGNTEAFF. The CDR3 DNA follows: TGCGCCAGCACATCCGGAGGGACAGGGAACACTGAAGCTTTCTTT.